Below, 17 T cell receptor beta chains from the same sample are listed, as sequenced in a study of blood T cell repertoires in COVID-19. Method: immunoSEQ multiplex PCR; TCRdb's copy keeps in-frame clones and lacks some. The data hold around 450,000 clones, with roughly 89% observed a single time. The sequenced material came from peripheral blood. Receptor source: a woman aged 25-40 years with acute or convalescent COVID-19.

The genes are TRBV2 and TRBJ1-1; the match to TRBD1 covers 12 bases. Germline lookup yields CDR1 SNHLY and CDR2 FYNNEI. The CDR3 has 15 residues. Trimming removed 7 bases from V and 5 bases from J; junction bases left unmatched: 8. The CDR3 DNA sequence: TGTGCCAGCAAGGGGACAGGGGGCCGGGGAACTGAAGCTTTCTTT. As protein: CASKGTGGRGTEAFF.

The J gene is TRBJ1-1, the V gene TRBV12-3 or TRBV12-4; a possible D gene is TRBD1 (6 bases). V was trimmed by 2 bases and J by 11 bases, leaving 12 bases between them. The CDR3 loop spans 12 amino acids. The CDR3 reads CASSLSGGAAFF. The CDR3, as DNA: TGTGCCAGCAGTTTATCTGGGGGCGCGGCTTTCTTT.

The chain uses TRBV28 and TRBJ1-2; no reliable D call. Germline assignment: CDR1 MDHEN and CDR2 SYDVKM. V dropped 9 bases and J dropped 7 bases, with 24 bases sitting between them. This CDR3 comprises 15 residues. The CDR3: CASDRSVGRSRGYTF. In DNA, the CDR3 is TGTGCCAGTGATCGAAGTGTAGGGAGAAGTCGTGGCTACACCTTC.

J is TRBJ2-5 and V is TRBV19; perhaps TRBD2 as D (5 bases). Germline V gives CDR1 LNHDA, CDR2 SQIVND (reference sequence). CDR3 length equals 11 residues. The germline V and J ends were trimmed by 4 bases and 7 bases, with 7 bases remaining between them. CDR3 nucleotide sequence: TGTGCCAGTAGTACGGGATGGACCCAGTACTTC. Protein sequence: CASSTGWTQYF. The full variable domain, with the rest looked up from reference TRBV19 and TRBJ2-5, is DGGITQSPKYLFRKEGQNVTLSCEQNLNHDAMYWYRQDPGQGLRLIYYSQIVNDFQKGDIAEGYSVSREKKESFPLTVTSAQKNPTAFYLCASSTGWTQYFGPGTRLLVL.

The DNA of the CDR3 is TGCAGTGCTAGTTCCGCAGTCGGGTATGGCTACACCTTC. It yields the protein CSASSAVGYGYTF. The chain uses TRBV20-1 and TRBJ1-2; no clear D. The CDR3 is 13 residues long. Trimming stripped 3 bases from V and 5 bases from J, with 13 bases between. In germline, CDR1 is DFQATT, CDR2 SNEGSKA (reference sequence).

The genes are TRBV25-1 and TRBJ1-5; possible D gene TRBD1, 5 bases. CDR3 size: 14 residues. CDR1 and CDR2 (germline): MGHDK, SYGVNS. V lost 5 bases, J lost 6 bases, and 14 bases lay in between. The CDR3 loop is CASSSSGPGQPQHF. The CDR3 DNA is TGTGCCAGCAGTTCTTCAGGGCCTGGTCAGCCCCAGCATTTT.

V and J are TRBV29-1 and TRBJ1-3, with 7 bases that match TRBD1. J gave up 0 bases and V 7 bases, and 3 bases lay outside the gene matches. The CDR3 contains 13 residues. Per the germline V gene, CDR1 is SQVTM and CDR2 is ANQGSEA. The CDR3 DNA reads as TGCAGCGCCTCAGGGGGCTCTGGAAACACCATATATTTT. Translated: CSASGGSGNTIYF.

The chain is built from TRBV9 and TRBJ2-1; weak D call: TRBD2 (5 bases). Trimming pared 0 bases from V and 10 bases from J, leaving 20 bases between. Germline V lookup: CDR1 SGDLS, CDR2 YYNGEE. The CDR3 contains 16 residues. CDR3 region: CASSVEVDPVSGEQFF. The CDR3 coding sequence is TGTGCCAGCAGCGTAGAGGTGGACCCCGTGTCGGGAGAGCAGTTCTTC.

The chain combines TRBV24-1 with TRBJ2-5; D uncertain. CDR3 size: 13 residues. In germline, CDR1 is KGHDR, CDR2 SFDVKD. The germline V and J ends were trimmed by 9 bases and 4 bases, with 14 bases remaining between them. CDR3 residues: CATGRFGAETQYF. DNA of the CDR3: TGTGCCACCGGCAGGTTTGGCGCAGAGACCCAGTACTTC.

This chain joins TRBV6-6 and TRBJ2-2; weak D call: TRBD2 (7 bases). The germline gives CDR1 MNHNY, CDR2 SVGAGI (reference sequence). This CDR3 region has 15 residues. With 6 bases removed from V and 2 bases from J, the gap between germline ends came to 13 bases. The CDR3 reads CASRRGGANTGELFF. For the CDR3, the DNA is TGTGCCAGCAGAAGGGGGGGGGCTAACACCGGGGAGCTGTTTTTT.

For the CDR3, the DNA is TGTGCCAGCAAGACTAGCGTTGGTCTAGATACGCAGTATTTT. It encodes CASKTSVGLDTQYF. This sequence joins TRBV2 and TRBJ2-3; 8 bases line up with TRBD2. The germline V gene has CDR1 SNHLY and CDR2 FYNNEI. This CDR3 has 14 residues. V lost 7 bases and J lost 5; bases outside the gene matches: 8.

The V and J genes are TRBV19 and TRBJ1-1; D call uncertain. The CDR3 has 13 amino acids. Trimming pared 3 bases from V and 2 bases from J, leaving 7 bases between. Germline V gene lookup returns CDR1 LNHDA and CDR2 SQIVND (reference sequence). This chain's CDR3 is CASSIVENTEAFF. The CDR3 DNA reads as TGTGCCAGTAGTATCGTAGAAAACACTGAAGCTTTCTTT.

V is TRBV5-1 and J is TRBJ2-1, with TRBD1 matching 10 bases. Germline loops: CDR1 SGHRS, CDR2 YFSETQ. This CDR3 is 16 amino acids long. The ends lost 4 bases at V and 7 bases at J; junction bases unmatched: 11. The CDR3 protein is CASSTPGQGFGNEQFF. The CDR3 coding sequence is TGCGCCAGCAGCACCCCGGGACAGGGGTTTGGGAATGAGCAGTTCTTC.

In its sample, this clone was seen once. The chain links TRBV30 to TRBJ2-3; TRBD1 is a possible D gene (6 bases). Looked up from germline, CDR1 is GTSNPN and CDR2 is SVGIG (reference sequence). V was pared by 0 bases and J by 3 bases, with 19 bases between. The CDR3 extends over 17 amino acids. CDR3 bases: TGTGCCTGGAGTGTCCTTCTGGCAGGGACAAGGACAGATACGCAGTATTTT. This sequence encodes CAWSVLLAGTRTDTQYF.

The chain uses TRBV5-1 and TRBJ2-1; 8 nucleotides match TRBD2. Germline V gene sequence: CDR1 SGHRS, CDR2 YFSETQ. CDR3 size: 16 residues. V gave up 1 base and J gave up 2 bases; unmatched junction bases: 5. CDR3: CASSLSSRGAYNEQFF. The CDR3 coding sequence is TGCGCCAGCAGCTTGAGTTCGCGGGGGGCCTACAATGAGCAGTTCTTC.

V is TRBV5-1 and J is TRBJ1-1; 7 bases are shared with TRBD1. Germline CDR1 SGHRS, CDR2 YFSETQ. The CDR3 extends over 14 amino acids. Trimming removed 4 bases from V and 7 bases from J; junction bases left unmatched: 10. The CDR3, as DNA: TGCGCCAGCAGCGACCAGACAGGGACTGGTGAAGCTTTCTTT. This sequence encodes CASSDQTGTGEAFF.

The V call is TRBV19, the J call TRBJ1-4; D gene unclear. The V end lost 6 bases, the J end lost 0 bases, and 8 bases lay between the germline ends. Looked up from germline, CDR1 is LNHDA and CDR2 is SQIVND (reference sequence). The CDR3 loop spans 14 amino acids. The CDR3 DNA is TGTGCCAGTAGAACAGAAGCAACTAATGAAAAACTGTTTTTT. This translates into CASRTEATNEKLFF.